The source of this TCR beta chain is a study of shared clonotypes between healthy human individuals. Germline V gives CDR1 ENHRY, CDR2 SYGVKD. V dropped 2 bases and J dropped 0 bases, with 2 bases sitting between them. The CDR3 is 12 amino acids. Generated by immunoSEQ multiplex PCR, the TCRdb table keeps only in-frame clones and is missing some. Here the sample spans roughly 650,000 clones, 96% being singletons. As defined, naive CD8 cells were CD45RO-negative and positively selected for CCR7, with terminally differentiated effector memory CD45RA+ cells excluded. The sequence came from a woman aged 25 to 45 in good health. Sample: naive CD8+ T cells sorted from blood. This chain links TRBV10-3 with TRBJ2-7; the D is unclear. The CDR3 nucleotides are TGTGCCATCAGTGAGACCTCCTACGAGCAGTACTTC. The encoded protein is CAISETSYEQYF.